What follows are 5 T cell receptor beta chains derived from one specimen sequenced in a study of spatial heterogeneity in lung cancer. Study observations and caveats: The number of expanded tumor alpha and beta chains correlated with mutation number.

Described time point: sample taken at primary tumor resection. TCRdb called the 5' RACE reads again in MiXCR, with one record for every CDR3 protein. The repertoire consists of 9,000 to 10,000 distinct CDR3 sequences, with over 2.5% occurring once and the leading ten covering roughly 13%. No antigen has been assigned to these receptors. The sequences come from lung tumor tissue, collected at surgery. All receptors come from a male donor with early-stage non-small cell lung cancer.

In its sample, this clonotype ranks as medium-sized. This chain uses TRBV7-2 with TRBJ1-6, with TRBD1 as a possible D gene (5 bases). Germline loops: CDR1 SGHTA, CDR2 FQGNSA. CDR3 length: 15 amino acids. Trimming left V 3 bases short and J 10 bases short, with 16 bases between. CDR3 residues: CASSLSGTGDSPLHF. The CDR3 coding sequence is TGTGCCAGCAGCTTGTCCGGGACGGGGGACTCACCCCTCCACTTT. The complete variable domain, with remaining parts taken from reference TRBV7-2 and TRBJ1-6, reads GAGVSQSPSNKVTEKGKDVELRCDPISGHTALYWYRQSLGQGLEFLIYFQGNSAPDKSGLPSDRFSAERTGGSVSTLTIQRTQQEDSAVYLCASSLSGTGDSPLHFGNGTRLTVT.

This clonotype was found many times. The gene calls are TRBV28 and TRBJ2-7, with 12 bases lining up with TRBD2. There are 21 residues in the CDR3. V dropped 2 bases and J dropped 0; count of bases not matched to a gene: 17. Germline lookup yields CDR1 MDHEN and CDR2 SYDVKM. Here the CDR3 DNA reads TGTGCCAGCAGTTTAGGCGCAGGGGATATGACTAGCGGGGGAACCTCCTACGAGCAGTACTTC. Encoded protein: CASSLGAGDMTSGGTSYEQYF.

This clonotype counts as medium-sized. The J gene is TRBJ1-2, the V gene TRBV28; TRBD1 agrees at 9 bases. Germline loops: CDR1 MDHEN, CDR2 SYDVKM. CDR3 size: 14 residues. After removal of 5 bases from V and 4 bases from J, the junction contained 5 bases not matched to a gene. The CDR3 DNA reads TGTGCCAGCAGTACGACAGGGGGGCTCTATGGCTACACCTTC. This translates into CASSTTGGLYGYTF.

At least ten counts were recorded for this clonotype. The chain uses TRBV7-9 and TRBJ2-3; D not resolved. Trimming took 5 bases from V and 1 from J, leaving 1 base between them. CDR3 length: 11 residues. The V gene's germline CDR1 is SEHNR and CDR2 FQNEAQ (reference sequence). CDR3 sequence: CASSRTDTQYF. In DNA, the CDR3 is TGTGCCAGCAGCCGCACAGATACGCAGTATTTT. Full variable domain (rest looked up from reference TRBV7-9 and TRBJ2-3): DTGVSQNPRHKITKRGQNVTFRCDPISEHNRLYWYRQTLGQGPEFLTYFQNEAQLEKSRLLSDRFSAERPKGSFSTLEIQRTEQGDSAMYLCASSRTDTQYFGPGTRLTVL.

This clonotype is deemed medium-sized. The V gene is TRBV5-1, the J gene TRBJ2-5; D tentatively fits TRBD1 or TRBD2 (6 bases each). Germline V gene sequence: CDR1 SGHRS, CDR2 YFSETQ. The V end was cut by 4 bases, the J end by 1 base, with 14 bases between. This CDR3 region has 15 residues. As DNA, the CDR3 is TGCGCCAGCAGCCCCGAAGGGGGGCGCCAAGAGACCCAGTACTTC. Its translation is CASSPEGGRQETQYF.